A single sample is the source of the 24 T cell receptor beta chains below, sequenced in a study of response to subunit inactivated influenza vaccine. TCRdb re-derived calls from the RT-PCR reads in MiXCR, one entry per CDR3 protein. The sample has approximately 700,000 distinct CDR3 sequences; 15% to 19% are singletons. The sequences come from PBMCs from blood, collected about 13 days after vaccination. The receptors shown here come from a man aged 50 to 59 who received an inactivated influenza vaccine.

V and J are TRBV7-2 and TRBJ2-2; no firm D call. Per germline, CDR1 SGHTA and CDR2 FQGNSA. CDR3 length equals 12 residues. Trimming took off 5 bases at V and 6 bases at J, with 7 bases between the two ends. CDR3 in DNA: TGTGCCAGCAGCCTAAAGGCCGGGGAGCTGTTTTTT. Residues: CASSLKAGELFF.

This clonotype was observed a handful of times. V and J are TRBV15 and TRBJ2-7; D gene ambiguous. Germline assignment: CDR1 LNHNV and CDR2 YYDKDF (reference sequence). The CDR3 runs to 16 residues. V lost 0 bases and J lost 9, with 21 bases in between. The CDR3 sequence is CATSREGASHNLGQYF. The DNA of the CDR3 is TGTGCCACCAGCAGAGAAGGAGCTTCCCACAATCTTGGGCAGTACTTC.

This chain links TRBV20-1 with TRBJ2-3, with D hard to call. Germline assignment: CDR1 DFQATT and CDR2 SNEGSKA (reference sequence). The CDR3 spans 11 residues. V was trimmed by 1 base and J by 11 bases, leaving 10 bases between them. CDR3 coding DNA: TGCAGTGCTAGAGGGCCCATGGGGCAGTATTTT. Encoded protein: CSARGPMGQYF.

This clonotype came up many times. The chain employs TRBV5-1 and TRBJ2-3, with D hard to call. Germline lookup yields CDR1 SGHRS and CDR2 YFSETQ. V shed 4 bases and J shed 9 bases, with 15 bases lying between them. The CDR3 length is 13 residues. Here the CDR3 reads CASSRTQDGTQYF. The CDR3 DNA reads TGCGCCAGCAGCCGCACACAAGACGGAACGCAGTATTTT.

A few counts support this clonotype. This chain uses TRBV5-1 with TRBJ1-6; no clear D. The CDR3 covers 15 residues. V was shortened by 3 bases and J by 8 bases, with 15 bases between the two germline ends. Germline V CDR1 and CDR2: SGHRS, YFSETQ. CDR3 sequence reads: CASSSGSGHDSPLHF. Written as DNA, the CDR3 is TGCGCCAGCAGCTCCGGCAGCGGGCATGATTCACCCCTCCACTTT.

In this sample, this clonotype turned up a few times. The CDR3 DNA follows: TGTGCCAGCACGGACGGGGGGCGGGAGGAGCAGTTCTTC. Its protein product is CASTDGGREEQFF. The V call is TRBV12-3 or TRBV12-4, the J call TRBJ2-1, with D maybe TRBD2 (7 bases). Deletions cut 7 bases from V and 10 bases from J, with 17 bases between. CDR3 length: 13 residues.

A few counts support this clonotype. The CDR3 is CASSAWMNTEAFF. The CDR3 DNA reads as TGTGCCAGCAGTGCGTGGATGAACACTGAAGCTTTCTTT. V is TRBV12-3 or TRBV12-4 and J is TRBJ1-1; D unclear. Trimming removed 5 bases from V and 0 bases from J, with 7 bases in between. The length of the CDR3 is 13 residues.

This clonotype was counted between two and nine times. The chain combines TRBV12-3 or TRBV12-4 with TRBJ2-3; D is perhaps TRBD2 (6 bases). V gave up 6 bases and J gave up 2 bases, with 21 bases separating them. This CDR3 region has 17 residues. The DNA of the CDR3 is TGTGCCAGCAGCTTGTCGACTGGGAGGCCCCACACAGATACGCAGTATTTT. It codes for CASSLSTGRPHTDTQYF.

The gene calls are TRBV7-2 and TRBJ2-2; 8 nucleotides agree with TRBD2. V lost 4 bases, J lost 8 bases, and 9 bases stayed unmatched. Germline CDR1 SGHTA, CDR2 FQGNSA. The CDR3 extends over 15 amino acids. CDR3: CASSSRSGTGGELFF. CDR3 coding DNA: TGTGCCAGCAGCTCCCGTAGCGGGACGGGTGGGGAGCTGTTTTTT.

There are many counts of this clonotype. The chain recombines TRBV6-2 or TRBV6-3 with TRBJ2-2; 8 nucleotides agree with TRBD2. J lost 6 bases, V lost 5 bases, and 11 bases had no gene match. The length of the CDR3 is 16 residues. Germline values: CDR1 MNHEY, CDR2 SVGEGT. This chain's CDR3 is CASSPRSGVSPGELFF. For the CDR3, the DNA is TGTGCCAGCAGTCCCCGTAGCGGGGTCAGCCCCGGGGAGCTGTTTTTT.

V gene TRBV12-3 or TRBV12-4 combines with J gene TRBJ1-4; perhaps TRBD1 as D (5 bases). The CDR3 totals 14 residues. The germline V and J ends were trimmed by 6 bases and 7 bases, with 15 bases remaining between them. The CDR3 protein is CASSAKVGGEKLFF. The CDR3 coding sequence is TGTGCCAGCAGCGCCAAGGTCGGGGGTGAAAAACTGTTTTTT.

The chain uses TRBV28 and TRBJ2-5; 8 bases align to TRBD1. CDR1 and CDR2 (germline): MDHEN, SYDVKM. The junction had 16 bases not matched to a gene; V was cut back by 1 base and J by 9 bases. CDR3 length equals 17 residues. CDR3 protein: CASSLYHDRGPRWSQYF. CDR3 nucleotides: TGTGCCAGCAGTTTATATCACGACAGGGGACCTCGATGGTCCCAGTACTTC.

The rearrangement uses TRBV2 and TRBJ2-3, with 11 nucleotides matching TRBD1. This CDR3 region has 18 residues. V was clipped by 8 bases and J by 2 bases; unmatched bases: 15. CDR1 and CDR2 from the germline V gene are SNHLY and FYNNEI. The CDR3 loop is CASGSGTGGFWFTDTQYF. In DNA, the CDR3 is TGTGCCAGCGGGTCCGGGACAGGGGGTTTTTGGTTCACAGATACGCAGTATTTT.

A few counts support this clonotype. The chain has TRBV3-1 and TRBJ2-5; 10 positions agree with TRBD2. CDR1 is LGHDT and CDR2 is YNNKEL in the germline V gene (reference sequence). V shed 1 base, J shed 2 bases, and the junction held 4 bases outside the gene matches. This CDR3 contains 16 residues. The CDR3 is CASSQGAGGYQETQYF. CDR3 bases: TGTGCCAGCAGCCAAGGAGCGGGGGGGTATCAAGAGACCCAGTACTTC.

The table lists this clonotype with many counts. The chain recombines TRBV5-1 with TRBJ1-6; D call uncertain. This CDR3 has 14 residues. The germline V gene has CDR1 SGHRS and CDR2 YFSETQ. With 3 bases removed from V and 6 bases from J, the gap between germline ends came to 10 bases. The CDR3 protein is CASSSRTSNSPLHF. CDR3 DNA: TGCGCCAGCAGCTCCCGGACGTCTAATTCACCCCTCCACTTT.

V gene TRBV11-2 combines with J gene TRBJ2-3, with 7 bases identical to TRBD2. This CDR3 contains 14 residues. Germline assignment: CDR1 SGHAT and CDR2 FQNNGV. V shed 4 bases, J shed 5 bases, and the junction held 6 bases outside the gene matches. CDR3 nucleotides: TGTGCCAGCAGCTCGGGGGGTCGGCGAGATACGCAGTATTTT. As protein: CASSSGGRRDTQYF.

This clonotype was counted many times. The chain joins TRBV5-1 to TRBJ1-1; no clear D. Per germline, CDR1 SGHRS and CDR2 YFSETQ. This CDR3 region has 13 residues. Trimming cost V 7 bases and J 1 base, with 11 bases left between them. In nucleotides, the CDR3 is TGCGCCAGCCGCGTTACTCCGAACACTGAAGCTTTCTTT. Translating gives CASRVTPNTEAFF.

The V and J genes are TRBV20-1 and TRBJ2-1, with a tentative D call TRBD1 (5 bases). Trimming removed 5 bases at V and 8 bases at J, with 19 bases between. From germline, CDR1 is DFQATT and CDR2 SNEGSKA (reference sequence). The CDR3 spans 14 residues. The CDR3 bases are TGCAGTGCTTCTAAAAAGGGGCCAAACGATGAGCAGTTCTTC. This codes for CSASKKGPNDEQFF.

This clonotype occurred a few times. The chain links TRBV24-1 to TRBJ2-5; D not certain. Trimming left V 5 bases short and J 1 base short, with 7 bases between. The CDR3 extends over 13 amino acids. Per germline, CDR1 KGHDR and CDR2 SFDVKD. CDR3 protein: CATSGGFQETQYF. In nucleotides, the CDR3 is TGTGCCACCAGTGGGGGATTCCAAGAGACCCAGTACTTC.

V usage is TRBV27 and J usage is TRBJ1-1; TRBD1 matches at 10 bases. The germline gives CDR1 MNHEY, CDR2 SMNVEV (reference sequence). J was trimmed by 1 base and V by 5 bases; bases with no gene match: 4. The CDR3 sequence is 15 residues long. CDR3 loop: CASSRQGAENTEAFF. For the CDR3, the DNA is TGTGCCAGCAGTAGACAGGGGGCGGAGAACACTGAAGCTTTCTTT.

This clonotype was found a few times. This chain joins TRBV20-1 and TRBJ2-1; D call uncertain. Germline V lookup: CDR1 DFQATT, CDR2 SNEGSKA (reference sequence). V gave up 6 bases and J gave up 7 bases, with 16 bases separating them. CDR3 length equals 13 residues. The CDR3 reads CSAIASQQNEQFF. CDR3 nucleotide sequence: TGCAGTGCCATAGCCTCCCAGCAGAATGAGCAGTTCTTC.

V gene TRBV12-3 or TRBV12-4 combines with J gene TRBJ1-5; 9 bases are a match to TRBD1. V lost 2 bases, J lost 5 bases, and 4 bases stayed unmatched. The CDR3 covers 15 residues. This CDR3 is CASSLNRQGDQPQHF. The CDR3, as DNA: TGTGCCAGCAGTTTAAACAGACAGGGGGATCAGCCCCAGCATTTT.

The genes are TRBV7-2 and TRBJ2-1; weak D call: TRBD1 (6 bases). Trimming shortened V by 5 bases and J by 7 bases, and 9 bases separated the two germline ends. Germline V gene sequence: CDR1 SGHTA, CDR2 FQGNSA. The CDR3 totals 12 residues. CDR3 residues: CASSGQLNEQFF. DNA for the CDR3: TGTGCCAGCAGCGGACAGCTTAATGAGCAGTTCTTC.

This clonotype has a handful of counts. This sequence joins TRBV7-2 and TRBJ1-4; TRBD1 matches 8 bases. This CDR3 is 15 amino acids long. In germline, CDR1 is SGHTA, CDR2 FQGNSA. Germline trimming cut 2 bases from V and 8 bases from J; bases unmatched to any gene: 7. CDR3: CASSLQGARNEKLFF. The CDR3 nucleotides are TGTGCCAGCAGCTTACAGGGGGCGCGGAACGAAAAACTGTTTTTT.